The present TCR beta chain was sequenced within a study of tumor-infiltrating lymphocytes in primary liver carcinoma. Across the whole study: Tumor lesions were T1-T3 N0M0 and spanned roughly 4 to 10 cm.

From 500 ng total RNA, TCR beta cDNA was generated with a primer in the constant region. Generation of the TCR beta libraries relied on three nested multiplex PCR rounds using slightly modified ARM-PCR. Both of the initial two PCR rounds ran for about 11 cycles and employed TRBV1-TRBV30 forward primers alongside a C-beta reverse primer. TCRdb processed the multiplex PCR reads anew with MiXCR; each CDR3 protein has one entry. Found here are just over 300,000 distinct CDR3 sequences, about three fifths of them singletons; the top ten hold over 15%. A note on this clonotype: One end of the junction varies from germline; a read error may be responsible.

The germline V gene has CDR1 SGHNT and CDR2 YENEEA. The CDR3 runs to 13 residues. It was unsorted whole blood that yielded blood RNA, and germline DNA was also extracted. The receptor comes from a woman aged 30 to 39 with primary liver carcinoma and hepatitis B virus infection. Material: peripheral blood. This sequence joins TRBV11-3 and TRBJ1-2; 7 bases fit TRBD1. This CDR3 is CVSSLGGAYGYTF. The CDR3 DNA is TGTGTCAGCAGCTTAGGGGGCGCCTATGGCTACACATTC.